This TCR beta chain was sequenced in a study of shared clonotypes between healthy human individuals. The wider study: Three plates each covered CD4 naive and memory; CD8 naive two, CD8 memory one.

In this sample, this clone turned up once. The antigen remains unidentified. Study-level points and caveats: Generation probabilities were higher for clonotypes shared across all four sorted-subset donors than for unshared ones. A few donors shared around 5% of their naive CD4 clonotypes.

The CDR3 spans 14 residues. The V end was cut by 2 bases, the J end by 1 base, with 8 bases between. Germline CDR1 MGHDK, CDR2 SYGVNS. Assay: immunoSEQ multiplex PCR; the TCRdb copy retains only in-frame clones and omits some. The sample lists nearly 1,000,000 clones; approximately 76% were seen once. The sample was memory CD4+ T cells sorted from blood. The subset was: CD45RA-negative fraction. The chain carries TRBV25-1 and TRBJ1-1, with D uncertain. The clonotype originates from a man aged 18 to 30 in good health. CDR3 bases: TGTGCCAGCAGTGAACGCGAAGGGAACACTGAAGCTTTCTTT. Translating it yields CASSEREGNTEAFF.